The T cell receptor (beta chain) under discussion was sequenced for a study of blood T cell repertoires in COVID-19. Study information: There were acute and convalescent COVID-19 samples, and they came from the United States, Italy and Spain.

This clone was counted only a few times. Study members were between about 18 and 95 years old and lived in approximately 25 US regions. The germline V gene encodes CDR1 SGHRS and CDR2 YFSETQ. The CDR3 has 13 amino acids. Trimming shortened V by 4 bases and J by 7 bases, and 11 bases separated the two germline ends. The authors' processing: Amplified reference gene primers provided the basis for estimating nucleated cell counts. Sequenced by immunoSEQ multiplex PCR; TCRdb stores in-frame clones only, minus some. That table is the source of V, J and clone size, and D and trimming were worked out from the DNA. The table records over 300,000 clones, 80% to 90% of them present only once.

Sequenced: PBMCs or T cells enriched from blood (not recorded which). This receptor was obtained from a man younger than 40 who had recovered from COVID-19. This chain joins TRBV5-1 and TRBJ2-2; D may be TRBD1 (6 bases). This CDR3 reads CASSPQGVGELFF. CDR3 coding DNA: TGCGCCAGCAGCCCACAGGGAGTCGGGGAGCTGTTTTTT.